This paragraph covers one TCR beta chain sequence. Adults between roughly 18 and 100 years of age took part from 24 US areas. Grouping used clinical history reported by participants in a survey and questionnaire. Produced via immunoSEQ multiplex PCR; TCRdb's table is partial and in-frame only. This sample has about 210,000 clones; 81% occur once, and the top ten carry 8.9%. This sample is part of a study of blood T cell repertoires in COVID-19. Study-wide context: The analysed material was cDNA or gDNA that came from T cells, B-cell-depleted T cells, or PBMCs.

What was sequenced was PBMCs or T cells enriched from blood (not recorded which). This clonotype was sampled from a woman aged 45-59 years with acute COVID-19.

The CDR3 protein is CASNPRTGGYEQYF. In DNA, the CDR3 is TGTGCCAGCAACCCTCGGACAGGGGGCTACGAGCAGTACTTC. V and J are TRBV6-5 and TRBJ2-7, with TRBD1 identical over 10 bases. CDR3 length: 14 residues. The junction had 6 bases not matched to a gene; V was cut back by 7 bases and J by 3 bases. Germline CDR1 reads MNHEY; CDR2 reads SVGAGI.